This T cell receptor beta chain is from a study of shared clonotypes between healthy human individuals. The study, taken as a whole, reports: Sharing across several donors was seen in 4.5% to 6.5% of naive CD4 clonotypes.

In the original workflow: Filtering was not the same, since immunoSEQ gave junction-only sequences without quality scores. The repertoire was sequenced with immunoSEQ multiplex PCR; TCRdb's copy has only in-frame clones and lacks some. V and J calls and clone size follow that table, whereas D and trimming were derived from the DNA. The repertoire has some 2,100,000 clones, 90% to 97% of them found once; the top ten carry 0.1% to 0.15%. This clone was recorded only once. The antigen is undetermined. Additional DNA sequences in this sample encode the identical CDR3. The CDR3 length is 14 residues. After removal of 5 bases from V and 5 bases from J, the junction contained 5 bases not matched to a gene. CDR1 MNHNS and CDR2 SASEGT come from the germline V gene.

The chain carries TRBV6-1 and TRBJ1-4, with 7 bases matching TRBD1. The sample comprised naive CD4+ T cells sorted from blood. The subset here: CD45RA+ positively selected. The TCR originated in a man between 18 and 35 years old in good health. The CDR3, as DNA: TGTGCCAGCAGTTCCGGGACAGTAAATGAAAAACTGTTTTTT. As protein: CASSSGTVNEKLFF.